This record covers a single T cell receptor (beta chain). The antigen remains unidentified. The data stem from a study of cytomegalovirus exposure and HLA in healthy donors. The CDR3 length is 11 residues. Germline V CDR1 and CDR2: SEHNR, FQNEAQ (reference sequence). The V end lost 4 bases, the J end lost 4 bases, and 4 bases lay between the germline ends. Study-wide points: V- and J-gene trimming in TCR beta was tied to a missense DCLRE1C variant by an analysis performed later.

PCR amplification relied on 60 Vbeta primers (plus 13 Jbeta primers). Original handling: Approximately 72 million unique TCR beta chains, roughly 11 million of them shared, were counted by a later analysis. The method was immunoSEQ multiplex PCR; TCRdb's version includes in-frame clones alone and lacks a portion of them. V and J calls and clone size are given by that table; D and trimming were obtained from the DNA. The sample has about 160,000 clones; roughly 75% are singletons. The sequence was obtained from a female donor in good health and CMV-seronegative. The sample taken for sequencing was PBMCs. V gene TRBV7-9 combines with J gene TRBJ2-5, with D unresolved. The CDR3 DNA follows: TGTGCCAGCAGCTCGTCAGAGACCCAGTACTTC. Its translation: CASSSSETQYF.